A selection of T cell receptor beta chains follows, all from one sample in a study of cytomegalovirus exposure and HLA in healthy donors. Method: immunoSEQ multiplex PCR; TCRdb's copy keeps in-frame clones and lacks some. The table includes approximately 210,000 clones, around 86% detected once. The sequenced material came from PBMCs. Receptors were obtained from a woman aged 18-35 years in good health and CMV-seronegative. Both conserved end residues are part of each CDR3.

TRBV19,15,CASSMLGATNEKLFF
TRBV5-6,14,CASSLATGSYEQYF
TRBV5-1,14,CASSSDRGNEKLFF
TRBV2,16,CASSEATGDGNTEAFF
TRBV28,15,CASSSGQGPSQPQHF
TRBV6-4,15,CASSDSSRGNTEAFF
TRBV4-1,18,CASSQDRGALYNTGELFF
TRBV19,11,CACRQGNTIYF
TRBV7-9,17,CASSLGVTGGAIEKLFF
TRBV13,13,CASSFPGSYEQYF
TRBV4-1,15,CVSSLLAGGSYEQYF
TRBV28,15,CASSPTKGGSNEQFF
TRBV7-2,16,CASSPHSGMSSDTQYF
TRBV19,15,CASSIDGLASCEQYF
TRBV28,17,CASSLSRVGASSYEQYF
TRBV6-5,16,CASSLEQGHSGNTIYF
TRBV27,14,CASSFGTGNSPLHF
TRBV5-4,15,CASSVQTGAGNTIYF
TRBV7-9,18,CASSSGQAPGLAINEQFF
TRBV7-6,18,CASSPLTSGSRNTGELFF
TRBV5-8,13,CASSSWAVDTQYF
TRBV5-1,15,CASSLSTGDQETQYF
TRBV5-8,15,CASSWRGARKTEAFF
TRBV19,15,CASSPQGARDPEQFF
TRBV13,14,CASSSQTPPGELFF
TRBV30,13,CAWSADRFYEQYF
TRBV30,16,CAWSPRPPLEEDGYTF
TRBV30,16,CACSPGTSGRAREQFF
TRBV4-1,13,CASSQGESDTQYF
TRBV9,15,CASSVGASGPYEQYF
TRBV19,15,CASSPGQGGNSPLHF
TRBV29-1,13,CSVGTPGTDTQYF
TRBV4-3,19,CASSQDPGLAVTGANVLTF
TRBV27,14,CASSPGQGFYEQYF
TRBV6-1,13,CASSGSWGGSPHF
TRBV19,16,CASSISGGTLSNEQYF
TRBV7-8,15,CASSLDGGVGTEAFF
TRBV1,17,CTSSQDKAGGPPDTQYF
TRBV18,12,CASSRQGDTQYF
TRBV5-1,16,CASSWGNRGAYNEQFF
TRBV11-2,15,CASNPTQTSGNTIYF
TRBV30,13,CAWTAQAGQPQHF
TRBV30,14,CAWSEPGTAYEQYF
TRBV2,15,CASTPGQGIDTEAFF
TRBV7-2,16,CASSEKHRITYNEQFF
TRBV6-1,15,CASSDGWGLDEKLFF